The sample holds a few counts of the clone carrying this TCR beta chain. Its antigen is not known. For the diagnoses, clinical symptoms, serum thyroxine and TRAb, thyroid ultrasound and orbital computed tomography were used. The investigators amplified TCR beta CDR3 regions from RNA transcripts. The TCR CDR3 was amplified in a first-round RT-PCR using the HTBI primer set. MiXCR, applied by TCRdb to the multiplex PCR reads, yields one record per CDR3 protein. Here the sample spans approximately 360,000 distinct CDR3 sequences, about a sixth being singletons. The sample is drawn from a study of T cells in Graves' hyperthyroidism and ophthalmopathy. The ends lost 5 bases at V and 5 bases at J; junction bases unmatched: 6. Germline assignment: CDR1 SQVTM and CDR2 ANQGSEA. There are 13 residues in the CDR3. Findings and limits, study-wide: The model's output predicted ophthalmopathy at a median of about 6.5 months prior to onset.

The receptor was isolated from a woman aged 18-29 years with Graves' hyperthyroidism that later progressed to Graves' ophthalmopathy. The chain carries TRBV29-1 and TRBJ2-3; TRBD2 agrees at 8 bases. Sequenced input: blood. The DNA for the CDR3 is TGCAGCGTTTGGGGCGGGAGGCTAGATACGCAGTATTTT. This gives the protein CSVWGGRLDTQYF.